This note documents a single T cell receptor (beta chain) sequence. Trimming removed 0 bases from V and 2 bases from J; junction bases left unmatched: 7. The CDR3 contains 17 residues. Germline lookup yields CDR1 SGHVS and CDR2 FQNEAQ. The data are from a study of blood T cell repertoires in COVID-19. The wider study: T cells, B-cell-depleted T cells, or PBMCs provided the cDNA or gDNA that served as material.

Sequencing used immunoSEQ multiplex PCR; TCRdb keeps in-frame clones, though not all of them. Altogether 200,000 to 300,000 clones are present, 65% to 90% being singletons, with the ten largest covering almost 2%. Material for sequencing was peripheral blood. J is TRBJ2-5 and V is TRBV7-8; 9 bases match TRBD2. This TCR was sampled from a man aged 25 to 40 with active or convalescent COVID-19. The CDR3 sequence: CASSLAPAGGWQETQYF. The CDR3 DNA reads TGTGCCAGCAGCTTAGCCCCAGCGGGGGGTTGGCAAGAGACCCAGTACTTC.